A selection of T cell receptor beta chains follows, all from one sample in a study of control samples from healthy donors and cancer patients. TCRdb's table, derived via immunoSEQ multiplex PCR, lists solely in-frame clones and lacks some. The sample lists 150,000 to 200,000 clones, almost 90% occurring once. Specimen: blood. The receptors here all came from a woman aged 45 to 65 in good health. CDR3s include the opening cysteine and the closing phenylalanine or tryptophan. The D gene is left open where the match is weak. Not every row has a clone size; where given, it reads once, few, many or a size class.

v_gene: TRBV3-1/TRBV3-2
abundance: NA
d_gene: NA
j_gene: TRBJ2-7
CDR3aa: CASSQVLGEQYF
CDR3nt: TGTGCCAGCAGCCAAGTCCTAGGCGAGCAGTACTTC

v_gene: TRBV2
abundance: NA
d_gene: NA
j_gene: TRBJ1-5
CDR3aa: CASVYGGGNQPQHF
CDR3nt: TGTGCCAGTGTTTATGGGGGGGGCAATCAGCCCCAGCATTTT

v_gene: TRBV6-5
abundance: once
d_gene: TRBD1
j_gene: TRBJ1-1
CDR3aa: CASRADRSNEAFF
CDR3nt: TGTGCCAGCAGGGCGGACAGGTCAAACGAAGCTTTCTTT

v_gene: TRBV7-8
abundance: NA
d_gene: NA
j_gene: TRBJ1-5
CDR3aa: CASSARGGAGGGQPQHF
CDR3nt: TGTGCCAGCAGCGCACGGGGGGGGGCTGGAGGAGGGCAGCCCCAGCATTTT

v_gene: TRBV3-1/TRBV3-2
abundance: few
d_gene: TRBD2
j_gene: TRBJ2-5
CDR3aa: CASSQGIGGRLQETQYF
CDR3nt: TGTGCCAGCAGCCAAGGAATAGGCGGGAGGCTCCAAGAGACCCAGTACTTC

v_gene: TRBV19
abundance: NA
d_gene: NA
j_gene: TRBJ1-1
CDR3aa: CASSPRTYKAFF
CDR3nt: TGTGCCAGTAGTCCCCGGACATACAAAGCTTTCTTT

v_gene: TRBV5-1
abundance: NA
d_gene: NA
j_gene: TRBJ2-5
CDR3aa: CASSTSGETQYF
CDR3nt: TGCGCCAGCAGCACCTCAGGGGAGACCCAGTACTTC

v_gene: TRBV4-3
abundance: NA
d_gene: TRBD1
j_gene: TRBJ2-1
CDR3aa: CASSQEGQGAYNEQFF
CDR3nt: TGCGCCAGCAGCCAAGAGGGACAGGGGGCCTACAATGAGCAGTTCTTC

v_gene: TRBV7-2
abundance: NA
d_gene: TRBD1
j_gene: TRBJ2-6
CDR3aa: CASSARQGASGANVLTF
CDR3nt: TGTGCCAGCAGCGCCAGACAGGGGGCAAGTGGGGCCAACGTCCTGACTTTC

v_gene: TRBV19
abundance: NA
d_gene: TRBD2
j_gene: TRBJ2-3
CDR3aa: CASSIGLAGGTATQYF
CDR3nt: TGTGCCAGTAGTATTGGGCTAGCGGGGGGGACGGCTACGCAGTATTTT

v_gene: TRBV20-1
abundance: NA
d_gene: NA
j_gene: TRBJ2-1
CDR3aa: CSANGRNEQFF
CDR3nt: TGCAGTGCTAACGGGCGAAATGAGCAGTTCTTC

v_gene: TRBV28
abundance: NA
d_gene: NA
j_gene: TRBJ1-2
CDR3aa: CASSPGGGEYSYGYTF
CDR3nt: TGTGCCAGCAGTCCCGGAGGAGGGGAGTATAGCTATGGCTACACCTTC

v_gene: TRBV7-8
abundance: NA
d_gene: NA
j_gene: TRBJ2-5
CDR3aa: CAIPRASEETQYF
CDR3nt: TGTGCCATCCCGAGGGCATCCGAAGAGACCCAGTACTTC

v_gene: TRBV28
abundance: NA
d_gene: NA
j_gene: TRBJ1-2
CDR3aa: CASGVNRNYGYTF
CDR3nt: TGTGCCAGCGGGGTAAACAGGAACTATGGCTACACCTTC

v_gene: TRBV5-6
abundance: NA
d_gene: NA
j_gene: TRBJ2-5
CDR3aa: CASSLVVVAGQETQYF
CDR3nt: TGTGCCAGCAGCTTGGTAGTCGTTGCAGGTCAAGAGACCCAGTACTTC

v_gene: TRBV7-9
abundance: NA
d_gene: TRBD2
j_gene: TRBJ2-7
CDR3aa: CASSFLPGLGTSYEQYF
CDR3nt: TGTGCCAGCAGCTTCCTCCCGGGACTAGGTACCTCCTACGAGCAGTACTTC

v_gene: TRBV4-3
abundance: NA
d_gene: TRBD1
j_gene: TRBJ1-6
CDR3aa: CASSQAGGGRSPLHF
CDR3nt: TGCGCCAGCAGCCAAGCCGGAGGGGGCCGATCACCCCTCCACTTT

v_gene: TRBV9
abundance: few
d_gene: NA
j_gene: TRBJ2-7
CDR3aa: CASSVGVSHEQYF
CDR3nt: TGTGCCAGCAGCGTGGGTGTGTCGCACGAGCAGTACTTC

v_gene: TRBV7-6
abundance: NA
d_gene: TRBD2
j_gene: TRBJ2-5
CDR3aa: CASSFKTSGGPQYF
CDR3nt: TGTGCCAGCAGCTTTAAGACTAGCGGGGGCCCCCAGTACTTC

v_gene: TRBV6-5
abundance: NA
d_gene: NA
j_gene: TRBJ1-2
CDR3aa: CASGNQQGLGGYTF
CDR3nt: TGTGCCAGTGGCAACCAACAGGGACTGGGGGGCTACACCTTC

v_gene: TRBV12-2
abundance: few
d_gene: NA
j_gene: TRBJ1-4
CDR3aa: CASRLARNTSGQKLFF
CDR3nt: TGTGCAAGTCGCTTAGCGCGTAACACCTCAGGGCAAAAACTGTTTTTT

v_gene: TRBV7-2
abundance: few
d_gene: TRBD1
j_gene: TRBJ2-7
CDR3aa: CASSLRTGILYEQYF
CDR3nt: TGTGCCAGCAGCTTGCGGACAGGGATTCTCTACGAGCAGTACTTC

v_gene: TRBV3-1/TRBV3-2
abundance: NA
d_gene: NA
j_gene: TRBJ2-7
CDR3aa: CASSQSVLAHEQYF
CDR3nt: TGTGCCAGCAGCCAATCCGTACTGGCTCACGAGCAGTACTTC

v_gene: TRBV19
abundance: many
d_gene: TRBD2
j_gene: TRBJ2-3
CDR3aa: CASSTSSGMADTQYF
CDR3nt: TGTGCCAGTAGTACTTCTAGCGGGATGGCAGATACGCAGTATTTT

v_gene: TRBV11-2
abundance: NA
d_gene: TRBD2
j_gene: TRBJ2-7
CDR3aa: CASSNSLAGGFYEQYF
CDR3nt: TGTGCCAGCAGCAACTCTCTAGCGGGGGGGTTTTACGAGCAGTACTTC

v_gene: TRBV4-1
abundance: NA
d_gene: NA
j_gene: TRBJ1-1
CDR3aa: CASSQVRGTNTEAFF
CDR3nt: TGCGCCAGCAGCCAAGTTCGGGGGACGAACACTGAAGCTTTCTTT

v_gene: TRBV5-4
abundance: NA
d_gene: NA
j_gene: TRBJ2-5
CDR3aa: CASSLGGGTETQYF
CDR3nt: TGTGCCAGCAGCTTGGGAGGAGGTACAGAGACCCAGTACTTC

v_gene: TRBV30
abundance: NA
d_gene: TRBD1
j_gene: TRBJ1-4
CDR3aa: CAWSVGGQGEKLFF
CDR3nt: TGTGCCTGGAGTGTGGGGGGACAGGGGGAAAAACTGTTTTTT

v_gene: TRBV28
abundance: NA
d_gene: TRBD2
j_gene: TRBJ2-7
CDR3aa: CASSWGLGSSYEQYF
CDR3nt: TGTGCCAGCAGTTGGGGACTAGGAAGCTCCTACGAGCAGTACTTC

v_gene: TRBV10-3
abundance: NA
d_gene: NA
j_gene: TRBJ1-1
CDR3aa: CAMGQSGTEAFF
CDR3nt: TGTGCCATGGGACAATCGGGCACTGAAGCTTTCTTT

v_gene: TRBV19
abundance: NA
d_gene: NA
j_gene: TRBJ1-5
CDR3aa: CASSRMGVNQPQHF
CDR3nt: TGTGCCAGTAGCCGGATGGGGGTCAATCAGCCCCAGCATTTT

v_gene: TRBV7-2
abundance: NA
d_gene: TRBD1
j_gene: TRBJ2-7
CDR3aa: CASSSPLGRGYSYEQYF
CDR3nt: TGTGCCAGCAGCTCCCCTCTTGGCAGGGGGTACTCCTACGAGCAGTACTTC

v_gene: TRBV6-5
abundance: few
d_gene: NA
j_gene: TRBJ2-5
CDR3aa: CASSYRRGLGQETQYF
CDR3nt: TGTGCCAGCAGTTACCGGAGGGGGCTCGGGCAAGAGACCCAGTACTTC

v_gene: TRBV6-2/TRBV6-3
abundance: few
d_gene: NA
j_gene: TRBJ1-5
CDR3aa: CASSYSTERPFSNQPQHF
CDR3nt: TGTGCCAGCAGTTACTCGACCGAAAGGCCATTCAGCAATCAGCCCCAGCATTTT

v_gene: TRBV4-1
abundance: NA
d_gene: TRBD1
j_gene: TRBJ1-3
CDR3aa: CASNPTGAGNTIYF
CDR3nt: TGCGCCAGCAACCCGACAGGGGCTGGAAACACCATATATTTT

v_gene: TRBV18
abundance: NA
d_gene: NA
j_gene: TRBJ1-3
CDR3aa: CASSGNTIYF
CDR3nt: TGTGCCAGCTCTGGAAACACCATATATTTT

v_gene: TRBV27
abundance: NA
d_gene: NA
j_gene: TRBJ1-1
CDR3aa: CASSLLRDTEAFF
CDR3nt: TGTGCCAGCAGTTTATTAAGAGACACTGAAGCTTTCTTT

v_gene: TRBV30
abundance: NA
d_gene: NA
j_gene: TRBJ2-7
CDR3aa: CAWSADRYEQYF
CDR3nt: TGTGCCTGGAGTGCGGACCGTTACGAGCAGTACTTC